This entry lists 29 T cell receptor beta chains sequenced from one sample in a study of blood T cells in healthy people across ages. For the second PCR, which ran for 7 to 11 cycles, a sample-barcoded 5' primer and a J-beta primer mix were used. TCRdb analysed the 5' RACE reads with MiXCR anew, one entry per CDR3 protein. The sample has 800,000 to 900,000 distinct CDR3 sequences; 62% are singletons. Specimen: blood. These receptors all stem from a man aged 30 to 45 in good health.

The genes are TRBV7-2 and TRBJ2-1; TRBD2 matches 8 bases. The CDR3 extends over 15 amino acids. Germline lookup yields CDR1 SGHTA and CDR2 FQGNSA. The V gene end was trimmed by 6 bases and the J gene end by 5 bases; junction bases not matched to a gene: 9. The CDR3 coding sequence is TGTGCCAGCAGTCCTCAAGTAGCGGGGAACAATGAGCAGTTCTTC. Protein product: CASSPQVAGNNEQFF.

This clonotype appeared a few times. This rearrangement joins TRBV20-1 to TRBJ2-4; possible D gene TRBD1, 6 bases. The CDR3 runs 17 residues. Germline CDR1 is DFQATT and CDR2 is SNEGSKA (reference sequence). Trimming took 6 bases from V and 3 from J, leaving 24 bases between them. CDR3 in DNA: TGCAGTGCAACGACAGGTCTCGATGTAAAGTACAAAAACATTCAGTACTTC. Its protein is CSATTGLDVKYKNIQYF.

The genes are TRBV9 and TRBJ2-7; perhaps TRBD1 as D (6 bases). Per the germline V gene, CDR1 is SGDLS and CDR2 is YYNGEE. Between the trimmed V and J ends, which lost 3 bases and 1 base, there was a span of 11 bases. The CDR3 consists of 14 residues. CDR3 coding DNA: TGTGCCAGCAGCGCCACAGGGATGTCCTACGAGCAGTACTTC. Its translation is CASSATGMSYEQYF.

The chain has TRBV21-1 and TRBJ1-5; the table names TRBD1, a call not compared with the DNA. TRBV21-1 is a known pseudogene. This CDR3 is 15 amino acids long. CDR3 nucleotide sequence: TGTGCCAGCAGCAAAGCGGGACAGGAGAATCAGCCCCAGCATTTT. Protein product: CASSKAGQENQPQHF.

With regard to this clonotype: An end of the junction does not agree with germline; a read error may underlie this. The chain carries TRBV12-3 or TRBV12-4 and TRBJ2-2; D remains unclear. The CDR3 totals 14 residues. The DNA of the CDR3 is TGTACCAGCAGTTTATCCTCCAACACCGGGGAGCTGTTTTTT. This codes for CTSSLSSNTGELFF.

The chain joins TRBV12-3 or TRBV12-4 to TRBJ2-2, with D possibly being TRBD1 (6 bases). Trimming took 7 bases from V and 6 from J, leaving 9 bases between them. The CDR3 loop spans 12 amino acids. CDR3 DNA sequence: TGTGCCAGCAACAGGGTCTCCGGGGAGCTGTTTTTT. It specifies CASNRVSGELFF.

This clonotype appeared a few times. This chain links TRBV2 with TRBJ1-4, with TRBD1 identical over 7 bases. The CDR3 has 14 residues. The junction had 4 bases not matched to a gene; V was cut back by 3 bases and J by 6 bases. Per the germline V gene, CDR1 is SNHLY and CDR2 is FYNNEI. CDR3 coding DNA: TGTGCCAGCAGTGAGAGACAGGGACATGAAAAACTGTTTTTT. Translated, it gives CASSERQGHEKLFF.

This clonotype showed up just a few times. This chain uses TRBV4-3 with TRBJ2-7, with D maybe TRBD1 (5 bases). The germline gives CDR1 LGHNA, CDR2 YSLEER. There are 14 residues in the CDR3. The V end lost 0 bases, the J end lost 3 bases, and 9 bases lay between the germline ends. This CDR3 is CASSQETESYEQYF. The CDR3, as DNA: TGCGCCAGCAGCCAAGAGACAGAAAGCTACGAGCAGTACTTC.

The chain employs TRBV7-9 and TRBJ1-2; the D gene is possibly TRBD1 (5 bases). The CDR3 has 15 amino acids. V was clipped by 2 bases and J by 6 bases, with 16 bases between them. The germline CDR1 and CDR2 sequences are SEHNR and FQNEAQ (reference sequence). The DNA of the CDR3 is TGTGCCAGCAGCTTAAGTGTGGGGACTTCTAATGGCTACACCTTC. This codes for CASSLSVGTSNGYTF.

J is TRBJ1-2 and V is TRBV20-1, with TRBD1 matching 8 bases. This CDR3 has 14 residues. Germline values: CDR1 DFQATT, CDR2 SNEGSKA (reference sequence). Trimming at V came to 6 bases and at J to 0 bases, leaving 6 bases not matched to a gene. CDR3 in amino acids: CSATDRDSNYGYTF. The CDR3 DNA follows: TGCAGTGCCACGGACAGGGACTCTAACTATGGCTACACCTTC.

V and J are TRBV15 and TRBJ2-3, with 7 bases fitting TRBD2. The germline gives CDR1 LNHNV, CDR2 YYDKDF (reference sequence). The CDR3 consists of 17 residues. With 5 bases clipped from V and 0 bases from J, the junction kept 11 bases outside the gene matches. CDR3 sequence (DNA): TGTGCCACCAGCTCCTGGGGGGGTAGCGAGAGCACAGATACGCAGTATTTT. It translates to CATSSWGGSESTDTQYF.

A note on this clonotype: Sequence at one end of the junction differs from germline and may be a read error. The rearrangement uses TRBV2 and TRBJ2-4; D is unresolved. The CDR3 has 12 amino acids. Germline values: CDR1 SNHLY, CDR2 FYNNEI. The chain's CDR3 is CASREERGIQYF. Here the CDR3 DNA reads TGTGCCAGCAGGGAAGAGAGAGGCATTCAGTACTTC.

The DNA of the CDR3 is TGCGCCAGCAGCCAAGGTCTCGCGGGGGGGTACCAAGAGACCCAGTACTTC. This encodes CASSQGLAGGYQETQYF. The rearrangement joins TRBV4-1 to TRBJ2-5, with 9 bases lining up with TRBD2. This CDR3 contains 17 residues. From germline, CDR1 is MGHRA and CDR2 YSYEKL. The J segment lost 0 bases and the V segment lost 1 base, leaving 6 bases of the junction unmatched.

CDR3 amino acids: CASSSLQGMDEQYF. The CDR3 DNA sequence: TGTGCCAGCAGCTCCTTACAGGGGATGGACGAGCAGTACTTC. The chain combines TRBV14 with TRBJ2-7; TRBD1 aligns across 7 bases. The germline V gene has CDR1 SGHDN and CDR2 FVKESK. The V segment lost 5 bases and the J segment 5 bases; nucleotides outside the gene matches: 9. This CDR3 is 14 amino acids long.

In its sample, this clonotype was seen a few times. Here the CDR3 DNA reads TGTGCCAGCAGCGCGGGACAGTTGGCCCCCTACGAGCAGTACTTC. It encodes CASSAGQLAPYEQYF. The rearrangement uses TRBV9 and TRBJ2-7; TRBD1 agrees at 7 bases. Germline values: CDR1 SGDLS, CDR2 YYNGEE. J gave up 2 bases and V 3 bases, and 8 bases lay outside the gene matches. This CDR3 has 15 residues.

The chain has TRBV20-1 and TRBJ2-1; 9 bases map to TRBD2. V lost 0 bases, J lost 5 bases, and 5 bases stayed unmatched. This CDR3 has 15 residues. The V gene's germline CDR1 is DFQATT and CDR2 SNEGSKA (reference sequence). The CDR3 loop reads CSARDLAGIDNEQFF. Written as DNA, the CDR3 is TGCAGTGCTAGAGATCTAGCGGGGATCGACAATGAGCAGTTCTTC.

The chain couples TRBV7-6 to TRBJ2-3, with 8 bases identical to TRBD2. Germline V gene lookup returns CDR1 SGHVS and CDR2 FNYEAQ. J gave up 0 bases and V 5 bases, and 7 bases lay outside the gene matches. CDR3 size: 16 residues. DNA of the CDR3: TGTGCCAGCAGCCTCCCAGAGCGGGGGAGCACAGATACGCAGTATTTT. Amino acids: CASSLPERGSTDTQYF.

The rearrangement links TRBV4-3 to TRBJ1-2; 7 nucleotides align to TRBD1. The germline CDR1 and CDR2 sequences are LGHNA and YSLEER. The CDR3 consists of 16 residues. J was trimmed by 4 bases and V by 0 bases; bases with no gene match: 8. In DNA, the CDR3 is TGCGCCAGCAGCCAAGAGGGAGGGGGCAGGACCTATGGCTACACCTTC. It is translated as CASSQEGGGRTYGYTF.

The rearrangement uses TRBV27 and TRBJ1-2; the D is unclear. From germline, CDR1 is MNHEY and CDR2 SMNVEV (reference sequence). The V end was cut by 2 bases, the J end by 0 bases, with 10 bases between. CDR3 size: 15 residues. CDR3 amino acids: CASSLGPTANYGYTF. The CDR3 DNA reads TGTGCCAGCAGTTTAGGCCCGACGGCTAACTATGGCTACACCTTC.

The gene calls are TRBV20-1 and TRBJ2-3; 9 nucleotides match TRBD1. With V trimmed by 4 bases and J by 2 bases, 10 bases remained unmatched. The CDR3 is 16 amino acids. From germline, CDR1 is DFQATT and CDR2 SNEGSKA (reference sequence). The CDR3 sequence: CSATTRTGVVTDTQYF. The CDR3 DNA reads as TGCAGTGCTACAACAAGGACAGGGGTAGTCACAGATACGCAGTATTTT.

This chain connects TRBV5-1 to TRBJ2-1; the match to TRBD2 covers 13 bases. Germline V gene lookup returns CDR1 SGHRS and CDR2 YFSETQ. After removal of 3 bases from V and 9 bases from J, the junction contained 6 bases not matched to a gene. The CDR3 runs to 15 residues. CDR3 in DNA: TGCGCCAGCAGCTCACTAGCGGGGGGGCCTGGTGAGCAGTTCTTC. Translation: CASSSLAGGPGEQFF. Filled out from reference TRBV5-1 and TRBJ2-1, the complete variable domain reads KAGVTQTPRYLIKTRGQQVTLSCSPISGHRSVSWYQQTPGQGLQFLFEYFSETQRNKGNFPGRFSGRQFSNSRSEMNVSTLELGDSALYLCASSSLAGGPGEQFFGPGTRLTVL.

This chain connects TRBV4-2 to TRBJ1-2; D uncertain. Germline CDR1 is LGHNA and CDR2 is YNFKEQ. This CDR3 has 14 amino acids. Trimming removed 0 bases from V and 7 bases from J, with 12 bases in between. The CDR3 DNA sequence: TGTGCCAGCAGCCAAGATCCTCGACAAGGTGGCTACACCTTC. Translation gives CASSQDPRQGGYTF.

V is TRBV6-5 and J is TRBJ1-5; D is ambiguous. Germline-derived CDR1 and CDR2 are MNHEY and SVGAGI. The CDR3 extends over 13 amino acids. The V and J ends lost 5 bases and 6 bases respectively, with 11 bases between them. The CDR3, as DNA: TGTGCCAGCAGTCCGAGAACCGGTCAGCCCCAGCATTTT. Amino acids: CASSPRTGQPQHF.

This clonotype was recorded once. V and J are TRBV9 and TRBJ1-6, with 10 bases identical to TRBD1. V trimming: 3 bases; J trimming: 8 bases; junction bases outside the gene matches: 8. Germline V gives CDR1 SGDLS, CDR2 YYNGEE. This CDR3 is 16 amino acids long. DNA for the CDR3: TGTGCCAGCAGCGCGGGGGGGACAGGGGCATATTCACCCCTCCACTTT. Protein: CASSAGGTGAYSPLHF. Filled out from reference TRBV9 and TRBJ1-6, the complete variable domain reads DSGVTQTPKHLITATGQRVTLRCSPRSGDLSVYWYQQSLDQGLQFLIQYYNGEERAKGNILERFSAQQFPDLHSELNLSSLELGDSALYFCASSAGGTGAYSPLHFGNGTRLTVT.

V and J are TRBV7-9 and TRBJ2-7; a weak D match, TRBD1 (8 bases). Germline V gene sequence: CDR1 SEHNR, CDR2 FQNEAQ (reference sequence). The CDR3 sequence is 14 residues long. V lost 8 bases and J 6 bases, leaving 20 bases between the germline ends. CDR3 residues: CASGLGQGQGEQYF. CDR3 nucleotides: TGTGCCAGCGGACTAGGACAGGGCCAGGGCGAGCAGTACTTC.

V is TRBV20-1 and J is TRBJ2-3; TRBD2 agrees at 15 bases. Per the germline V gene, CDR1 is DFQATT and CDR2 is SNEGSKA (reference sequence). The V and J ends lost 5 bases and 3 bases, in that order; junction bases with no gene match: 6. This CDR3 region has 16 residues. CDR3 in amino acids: CSAGLAGGEWTDTQYF. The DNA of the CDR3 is TGCAGTGCTGGACTAGCGGGGGGGGAATGGACAGATACGCAGTATTTT.

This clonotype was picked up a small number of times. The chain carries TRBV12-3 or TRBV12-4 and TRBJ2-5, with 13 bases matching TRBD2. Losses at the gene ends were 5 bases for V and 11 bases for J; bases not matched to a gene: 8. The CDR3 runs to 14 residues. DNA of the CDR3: TGTGCCAGCAGTCCAGGGACTAGCGGGGATGAGCAGTACTTC. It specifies CASSPGTSGDEQYF.

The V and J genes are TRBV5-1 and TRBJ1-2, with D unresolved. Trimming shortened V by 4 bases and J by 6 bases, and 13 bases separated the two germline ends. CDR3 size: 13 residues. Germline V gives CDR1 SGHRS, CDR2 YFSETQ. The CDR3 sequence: CASSLQGMDGYTF. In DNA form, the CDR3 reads TGCGCCAGCAGCCTCCAAGGTATGGATGGCTACACCTTC.

CDR3 DNA: TGCGCCAGCATCGGGGGGTCGGAGACCCAGTACTTC. Translating gives CASIGGSETQYF. The chain couples TRBV5-1 to TRBJ2-5, with 7 bases matching TRBD2. The ends lost 6 bases at V and 5 bases at J; junction bases unmatched: 4. The length of the CDR3 is 12 residues. Germline V lookup: CDR1 SGHRS, CDR2 YFSETQ.